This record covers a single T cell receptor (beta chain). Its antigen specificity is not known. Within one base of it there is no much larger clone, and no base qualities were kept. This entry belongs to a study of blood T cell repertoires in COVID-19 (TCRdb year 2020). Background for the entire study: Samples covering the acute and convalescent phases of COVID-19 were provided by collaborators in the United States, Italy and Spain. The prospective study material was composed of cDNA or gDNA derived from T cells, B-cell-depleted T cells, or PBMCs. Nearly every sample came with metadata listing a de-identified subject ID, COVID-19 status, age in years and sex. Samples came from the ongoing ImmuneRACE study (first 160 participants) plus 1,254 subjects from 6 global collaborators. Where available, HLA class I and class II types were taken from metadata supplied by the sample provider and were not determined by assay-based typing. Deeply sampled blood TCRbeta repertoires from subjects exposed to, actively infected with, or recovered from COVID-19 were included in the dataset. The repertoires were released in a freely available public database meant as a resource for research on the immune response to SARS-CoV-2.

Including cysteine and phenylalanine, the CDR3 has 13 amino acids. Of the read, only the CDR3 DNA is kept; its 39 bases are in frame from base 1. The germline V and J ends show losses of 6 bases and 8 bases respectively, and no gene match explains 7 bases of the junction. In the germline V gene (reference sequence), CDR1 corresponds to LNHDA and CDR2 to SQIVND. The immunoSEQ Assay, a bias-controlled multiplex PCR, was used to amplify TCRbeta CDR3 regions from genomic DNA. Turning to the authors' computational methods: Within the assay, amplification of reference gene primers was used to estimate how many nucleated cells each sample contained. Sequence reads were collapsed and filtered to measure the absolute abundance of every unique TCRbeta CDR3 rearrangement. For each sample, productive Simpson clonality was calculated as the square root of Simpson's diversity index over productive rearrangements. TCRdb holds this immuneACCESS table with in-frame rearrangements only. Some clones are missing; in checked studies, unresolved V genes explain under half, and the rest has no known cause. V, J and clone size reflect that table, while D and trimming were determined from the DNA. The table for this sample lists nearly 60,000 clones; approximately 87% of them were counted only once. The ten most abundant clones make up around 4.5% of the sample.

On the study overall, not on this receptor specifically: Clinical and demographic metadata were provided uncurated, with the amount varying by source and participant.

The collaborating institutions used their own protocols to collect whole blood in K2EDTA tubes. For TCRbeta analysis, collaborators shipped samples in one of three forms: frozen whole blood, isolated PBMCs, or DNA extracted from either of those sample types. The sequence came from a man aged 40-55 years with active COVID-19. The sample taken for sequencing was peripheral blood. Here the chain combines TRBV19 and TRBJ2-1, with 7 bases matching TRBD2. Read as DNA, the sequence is TGTGCCAGTAGAATTGGCGCGGGAGATGAGCAGTTCTTC. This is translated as CASRIGAGDEQFF.